The 29 T cell receptor delta chains below were found in one sample sequenced in a study of gamma-delta T cells after stem cell transplantation. TCRdb reran clone calling via CATT on the RT-PCR reads. Of over 8,500 delta-chain clones detected, over 1% appear once; the ten largest clones hold under 13%. Sequencing was done on a sample of gamma-delta T cells. The receptors originated from a human donor. It is not recorded whose cells these are; they may come from a transplant donor.

Note on this clone: A far larger clone is off by one base, so a read error is likely. The sample carries other DNA sequences with the same CDR3. The chain carries TRDV2 and TRDJ3; 12 positions match TRDD3. The CDR3 has 20 amino acids. Germline loops: CDR1 GEAIGNYY, CDR2 EKD. CDR3 protein: CACDPILGDTLSWDTRQMFF. In nucleotides, the CDR3 is TGTGCTTGTGACCCTATACTGGGGGATACCCTCTCCTGGGACACCCGACAGATGTTTTTC.

With respect to this clone: Given a far larger clone just one base away, this is likely a sequencing read error. This chain connects TRDV2 to TRDJ1; tentatively, D is TRDD3 (6 bases). Trimming shortened V by 0 bases and J by 3 bases, and 13 bases separated the two germline ends. Germline CDR1 GEAIGNYY, CDR2 EKD. This CDR3 region has 15 residues. CDR3 loop: CACDTVMGGADKLIF. In nucleotides, the CDR3 is TGTGCCTGTGACACCGTGATGGGGGGGGCCGATAAACTCATCTTT.

By sample share, this clone is medium-sized. The chain joins TRDV2 to TRDJ1, with 10 bases fitting TRDD3. Germline assignment: CDR1 GEAIGNYY and CDR2 EKD. The CDR3 contains 17 residues. V shed 0 bases, J shed 0 bases, and the junction held 6 bases outside the gene matches. Here the CDR3 reads CACDTLTGGFYTDKLIF. CDR3 bases: TGTGCCTGTGACACCCTTACTGGGGGATTCTACACCGATAAACTCATCTTT.

This clone was seen a few times. The amino acid sequence in TCRdb belongs to a much larger clone and departs from this DNA's translation at residue 4, likely a sequencing read error; the sequence shown is translated from the DNA. This chain connects TRDV2 to TRDJ1; 13 nucleotides match TRDD3. Germline loops: CDR1 GEAIGNYY, CDR2 EKD. This CDR3 spans 16 amino acids. The CDR3 is CACVTLLGDTDDKLIF. Here the CDR3 DNA reads TGTGCCTGTGTCACCTTACTGGGGGATACGGACGATAAACTCATCTTT.

In its sample, this clone is medium-sized. V is TRDV2 and J is TRDJ1; no clear D. Trimming took off 3 bases at V and 0 bases at J, with 28 bases between the two ends. CDR3 size: 20 residues. Germline V gene lookup returns CDR1 GEAIGNYY and CDR2 EKD. As DNA, the CDR3 is TGTGCCTGTGACCAGGTTTTTGGTTCTCTCCCAACGGGCTACACCGATAAACTCATCTTT. Encoded protein: CACDQVFGSLPTGYTDKLIF.

This clone was seen only a few times. The protein recorded in TCRdb matches a much larger clone and deviates from this DNA's translation at residue 7, suggesting a read error; the protein here is obtained by translating the DNA. This chain links TRDV2 with TRDJ1; D perhaps matches TRDD3 (5 bases). Germline V gives CDR1 GEAIGNYY, CDR2 EKD. This CDR3 comprises 16 residues. Trimming left V 3 bases short and J 0 bases short, with 16 bases between. The DNA for the CDR3 is TGTGCCTGTGACGCCTTACCGGGGAAGTACACCGATAAACTCATCTTT. Residues: CACDALPGKYTDKLIF.

On this clone: A much larger clone lies a single base off, so this may be a read error. Other DNA sequences in this sample translate to the same CDR3. The gene calls are TRDV2 and TRDJ1, with 7 nucleotides matching TRDD3. Germline CDR1 reads GEAIGNYY; CDR2 reads EKD. This CDR3 region has 16 residues. CDR3 residues: CACDFLTTMDTHKLIF. CDR3 nucleotide sequence: TGTGCCTGTGATTTCCTTACGACAATGGATACGCATAAACTCATCTTC.

This clone has more than one count but fewer than ten. This sequence is one base from a far larger clone and is likely a read error. In the same sample, other DNA sequences code for this CDR3. This sequence joins TRDV2 and TRDJ1; maybe TRDD3 (5 bases). The CDR3 contains 15 residues. Germline CDR1 GEAIGNYY, CDR2 EKD. CDR3 DNA sequence: TGTGCTTGTGACGGGGTGGGGCGAGGCGCCGATAAACTCATCTTT. Protein sequence: CACDGVGRGADKLIF.

Remarks on this clone: A far larger clone lies a single base away; this is likely a read error. This sample includes further DNA sequences coding for the same CDR3. The gene calls are TRDV2 and TRDJ1, with D tentatively TRDD3 (6 bases). Trimming pared 1 base from V and 4 bases from J, leaving 18 bases between. The CDR3 has 16 residues. CDR1 is GEAIGNYY and CDR2 is EKD in the germline V gene. DNA for the CDR3: TGTGCCTGTGACACGCTGGGAGATACGCGAAGCGATAAACTCATCTTT. It is translated as CACDTLGDTRSDKLIF.

Points on this clone: TCRdb shows a much larger clone's protein in place of this DNA's translation, and the two differ at residue 9, likely through a read error; the protein shown is translated from the DNA. The V and J genes are TRDV2 and TRDJ1; D possibly corresponds to TRDD3 (5 bases). CDR3 length: 18 residues. V lost 1 base and J lost 0, with 20 bases in between. Germline loops: CDR1 GEAIGNYY, CDR2 EKD. CDR3 coding DNA: TGTGCCTGTGACACGGTTGGACTGGAGGCTTATAACACCGATAAACTCATCTTT. It translates to CACDTVGLEAYNTDKLIF.

Regarding this clone: TCRdb pairs this DNA with a much larger clone's protein that differs at residue 4, likely a read error; the protein shown was translated from the DNA. The chain combines TRDV2 with TRDJ1; 7 bases map to TRDD3. CDR3 size: 17 residues. The germline CDR1 and CDR2 sequences are GEAIGNYY and EKD. CDR3 in DNA: TGTGCCTGTAACACCGTCCTGGGGGCTACCTACACCGATAAACTCATCTTT. Translated, it gives CACNTVLGATYTDKLIF.

This clone was counted many times. CDR3 bases: TGTGCCTGTGACCCTCTCCTGGAAGGGCATACTGTTAGACTCATCTTT. Translating gives CACDPLLEGHTVRLIF. The chain employs TRDV2 and TRDJ1, with D unresolved. This CDR3 contains 16 residues. Germline values: CDR1 GEAIGNYY, CDR2 EKD. V shed 3 bases and J shed 10 bases, with 26 bases lying between them.

V and J are TRDV2 and TRDJ1; TRDD3 aligns across 12 bases. The length of the CDR3 is 17 residues. Trimming cost V 4 bases and J 2 bases; bases outside gene matches: 10. Germline CDR1 GEAIGNYY, CDR2 EKD. The CDR3 DNA is TGTGCCTGTGATGAACTGGGGGATACAATTGGGACCGATAAACTCATCTTT. Its protein is CACDELGDTIGTDKLIF.

The J gene is TRDJ1, the V gene TRDV2, with 8 bases lining up with TRDD3. Germline V gene lookup returns CDR1 GEAIGNYY and CDR2 EKD. CDR3 length: 17 residues. The junction had 9 bases not matched to a gene; V was cut back by 1 base and J by 0 bases. CDR3 nucleotides: TGTGCCTGTGACACTTTCGGACTGGGGGCTAACACCGATAAACTCATCTTT. Its protein is CACDTFGLGANTDKLIF.

This clone was picked up a small number of times. This clone may be a read error of a much larger clone one base away. The V call is TRDV2, the J call TRDJ3; D ambiguous. The ends were cut back, 0 bases at V and 0 bases at J, with 20 bases in the middle. There are 21 residues in the CDR3. In germline, CDR1 is GEAIGNYY, CDR2 EKD. The CDR3 DNA follows: TGTGCCTGTGACACCTTAGAGGGCTCCGCACCTAGCTCCTGGGACACCCGACAGATGTTTTTC. Residues: CACDTLEGSAPSSWDTRQMFF.

In its sample, this clone ranks as medium-sized (0.01 to 0.1%). Other DNA sequences in the same sample also yield this CDR3. J is TRDJ1 and V is TRDV2; 13 bases map to TRDD3. This CDR3 region has 22 residues. V was clipped by 0 bases and J by 0 bases; unmatched bases: 18. Germline loops: CDR1 GEAIGNYY, CDR2 EKD. CDR3 DNA: TGTGCCTGTGACACCGTTAGACTACGACCGGTACTGGGGGATACGGACACCGATAAACTCATCTTT. As protein: CACDTVRLRPVLGDTDTDKLIF.

This clone was seen only a few times. A far more abundant clone sits one base away, making this likely a read error. The sample contains more than one DNA sequence encoding this CDR3. The chain recombines TRDV2 with TRDJ1; D unclear. From germline, CDR1 is GEAIGNYY and CDR2 EKD. This CDR3 has 13 residues. CDR3 nucleotides: TGTGCCTGTGACTTCTTAAACACCGATAAACTCATCTTC. Translation gives CACDFLNTDKLIF.

Concerning this clone: With only one base between it and a far larger clone, this is likely a read error. The chain employs TRDV2 and TRDJ4, with 7 bases lining up with TRDD3. Germline V gene sequence: CDR1 GEAIGNYY, CDR2 EKD. The CDR3 runs 15 residues. The junction had 7 bases not matched to a gene; V was cut back by 1 base and J by 0 bases. CDR3 nucleotides: TGTGCCTGTGACACGCTGGGGGGTGACACCAGACCCCTGATCTTT. This codes for CACDTLGGDTRPLIF.

This clone has a handful of counts. The protein TCRdb gives is from a much larger clone and does not agree with this DNA's translation at residue 3, likely a read error; the protein shown here comes from the DNA. The chain joins TRDV2 to TRDJ1; 8 nucleotides agree with TRDD3. Germline V gene lookup returns CDR1 GEAIGNYY and CDR2 EKD. This CDR3 contains 15 residues. The CDR3 nucleotides read TGTGCCCGTGAGAGACTGGGGGTTCACACCGATAAACTCATCTTT. Translation: CARERLGVHTDKLIF.

This clone was recorded a few times. A read error likely explains why the TCRdb protein, taken from a much larger clone, differs from this DNA's translation at residue 6; the protein shown is translated from the DNA. The chain combines TRDV2 with TRDJ1; 11 bases align to TRDD3. With 3 bases clipped from V and 0 bases from J, the junction kept 14 bases outside the gene matches. The germline CDR1 and CDR2 sequences are GEAIGNYY and EKD. The CDR3 runs 19 residues. In DNA form, the CDR3 reads TGTGCCTGTGACCCAGTTGGGGGATACGAAGAGGTCTACACCGATAAACTCATCTTT. This sequence encodes CACDPVGGYEEVYTDKLIF.

In its sample, this clone is medium-sized (0.01 to 0.1%). The chain recombines TRDV2 with TRDJ3, with TRDD3 identical over 8 bases. This CDR3 is 20 amino acids long. The ends lost 0 bases at V and 2 bases at J; junction bases unmatched: 11. The germline CDR1 and CDR2 sequences are GEAIGNYY and EKD. CDR3 loop: CACDTGDLGGFPWDTRQMFF. The DNA of the CDR3 is TGTGCCTGTGACACCGGGGACCTTGGGGGATTTCCCTGGGACACCCGACAGATGTTTTTC.

This clone was recorded a few times. A far larger clone is off by one base, so a read error is likely. At the DNA level, this CDR3 is encoded by other sequences in the same sample as well. This chain joins TRDV2 and TRDJ3; 8 nucleotides match TRDD3. The length of the CDR3 is 23 residues. The V gene's germline CDR1 is GEAIGNYY and CDR2 EKD. The CDR3 is CACDTVHYATGGGSSWDTRQMFF. The CDR3 region has the DNA TGCGCCTGTGACACCGTACACTACGCTACTGGGGGGGGCAGCTCCTGGGACACCCGACAGATGTTTTTC.

Concerning this clone: A clone one base away is much larger, so this may be a read error. The same CDR3 also results from other DNA sequences found in this sample. The CDR3 region has the DNA TGTGCCTGTGACACCGTGGCGCCAAACCCGCTTTCCGGGGGACCCATGTACACCGATAAACTCATCTTT. Protein sequence: CACDTVAPNPLSGGPMYTDKLIF. V is TRDV2 and J is TRDJ1, with a tentative D call TRDD3 (6 bases). The CDR3 length is 23 residues. The germline V and J ends were trimmed by 0 bases and 0 bases, with 34 bases remaining between them. Germline CDR1 GEAIGNYY, CDR2 EKD.

About this clone itself: The protein in TCRdb stems from a much larger clone and differs at residue 13 from this DNA's translation, likely a read error; here the protein is translated from the DNA. The chain joins TRDV2 to TRDJ1; 8 bases line up with TRDD3. Per the germline V gene, CDR1 is GEAIGNYY and CDR2 is EKD. Losses at the gene ends were 1 base for V and 0 bases for J; bases not matched to a gene: 15. This CDR3 region has 19 residues. The CDR3 protein is CACDTVGGLGGDHTDKLIF. Written as DNA, the CDR3 is TGTGCCTGTGACACGGTAGGGGGACTGGGGGGTGATCACACCGATAAACTCATCTTT.

With regard to this clone: Since a far larger clone is one base different, this is likely a read error. Other nucleotide sequences from this sample produce the same CDR3. This chain joins TRDV2 and TRDJ1; D perhaps matches TRDD3 (5 bases). Trimming removed 3 bases at V and 0 bases at J, with 25 bases between. The CDR3 loop spans 19 amino acids. The germline V gene has CDR1 GEAIGNYY and CDR2 EKD. The CDR3 is CACDDVLGRTGRYTDKLIF. CDR3 nucleotides: TGTGCCTGTGACGACGTTCTGGGCCGCACCGGCCGATACACCGATAAACTCATCTTT.

Details on this clone: A far larger clone is one base from this, pointing to a likely read error. The genes are TRDV2 and TRDJ1; D possibly uses TRDD2 or TRDD3 (5 bases each). Germline CDR1 reads GEAIGNYY; CDR2 reads EKD. The CDR3 length is 19 residues. CDR3 sequence reads: CAGDTVLGGRLQYTDKLIF. In nucleotides, the CDR3 is TGTGCCGGTGACACGGTGCTGGGAGGACGCCTACAGTACACCGATAAACTCATCTTT.

This clone occurred a few times. TCRdb's protein, taken from a much larger clone, differs from this DNA's translation at residue 9, likely owing to a read error; the protein displayed comes from the DNA. CDR3 nucleotides: TGTGCCTGTGACGTCCTACGCTCTTGGGGGTACACCGATAAACTCATCTTT. The encoded protein is CACDVLRSWGYTDKLIF. V gene TRDV2 combines with J gene TRDJ1; D is tentatively TRDD2 or TRDD3 (6 bases each). This CDR3 region has 17 residues. Trimming took 3 bases from V and 0 from J, leaving 19 bases between them. The germline CDR1 and CDR2 sequences are GEAIGNYY and EKD.

By sample fraction, this clone is medium-sized. The V and J genes are TRDV2 and TRDJ1; TRDD3 might be the D (6 bases). V was trimmed by 0 bases and J by 1 base, leaving 11 bases between them. The CDR3 totals 15 residues. Looked up from germline, CDR1 is GEAIGNYY and CDR2 is EKD. The CDR3 loop is CACDTVGGSTDKLIF. In DNA, the CDR3 is TGTGCCTGTGACACCGTAGGGGGAAGCACCGATAAACTCATCTTT.

This clone appeared a few times. The TCRdb protein comes from a much larger clone and disagrees with this DNA's translation at residue 8, likely due to a read error; the protein given here is derived from the DNA. V gene TRDV2 combines with J gene TRDJ3; D is perhaps TRDD3 (6 bases). CDR3 length: 16 residues. The germline V gene has CDR1 GEAIGNYY and CDR2 EKD. Between the trimmed V and J ends, which lost 1 base and 2 bases, there was a span of 8 bases. CDR3 amino acids: CACDTLGTWDTRQMFF. The CDR3 region has the DNA TGTGCCTGTGACACGCTGGGGACCTGGGACACCCGACAGATGTTTTTC.